This T cell receptor (beta chain) originates from a study of tumor-infiltrating lymphocytes in primary liver carcinoma. Study-wide background: Maximum tumor diameters ranged from about 4.2 to 11 cm, stage T1-T3 N0M0.

Regarding the study as a whole: A significantly higher top-250-clone fraction was found in tumors than in blood (p = 0.039).

The table lists this clonotype with many counts. Its antigen is not identified. TCR beta cDNA was made from around 460 ng total RNA with a constant-region primer. What produced the TCR beta libraries was three nested multiplex PCR rounds using slightly modified ARM-PCR. TCRdb ran MiXCR on the multiplex PCR reads and lists one entry per CDR3 protein. The repertoire holds 40,000 to 55,000 distinct CDR3 sequences, 65% to 85% seen once, with roughly a quarter in the top ten. The roughly 17-31 mg bulk tissue piece was not sorted before simultaneous RNA and DNA extraction. Those sampled were patients whose primary liver carcinoma was treated by surgical resection. The sequenced material came from liver tumor tissue from sampling region 5. Specified subset: tumor region T5, tumor centre. The clonotype comes from a middle-aged man with primary liver carcinoma and hepatitis B virus infection.

The CDR3 reads CASGADSYNSPLHF. CDR3 in DNA: TGTGCCAGCGGGGCAGACTCCTATAATTCACCCCTCCACTTT. V and J are TRBV2 and TRBJ1-6; possible D gene TRBD1, 5 bases. Germline CDR1 SNHLY, CDR2 FYNNEI. The CDR3 contains 14 residues. V was cut by 8 bases and J by 0 bases, with 8 bases left in between.